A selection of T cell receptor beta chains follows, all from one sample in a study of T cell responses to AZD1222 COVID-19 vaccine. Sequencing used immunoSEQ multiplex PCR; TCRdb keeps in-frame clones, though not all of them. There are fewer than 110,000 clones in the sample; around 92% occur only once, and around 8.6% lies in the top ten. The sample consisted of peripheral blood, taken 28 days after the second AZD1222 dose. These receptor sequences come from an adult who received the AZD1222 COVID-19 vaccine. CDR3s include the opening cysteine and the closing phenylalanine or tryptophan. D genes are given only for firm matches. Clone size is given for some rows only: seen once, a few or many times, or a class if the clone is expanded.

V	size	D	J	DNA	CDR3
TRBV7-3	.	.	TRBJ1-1	TGTGCCAGCAGCTTACTTGGGGGACGTGAAGCTTTCTTT	CASSLLGGREAFF
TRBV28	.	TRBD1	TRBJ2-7	TGTGCCAGCAGGAAGGCGACAGGGGTTCGAGAGCAGTACTTC	CASRKATGVREQYF
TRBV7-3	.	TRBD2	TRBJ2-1	TGTGCCAGCAGCTTAAACGCGGGAGCCCACAATGAGCAGTTCTTC	CASSLNAGAHNEQFF
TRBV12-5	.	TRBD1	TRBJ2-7	TGTGCTAGTCGCCCAACTAATCAGGGGGATTCCTACGAGCAGTACTTC	CASRPTNQGDSYEQYF
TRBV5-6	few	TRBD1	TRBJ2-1	TGTGCCAGCAGCCGCAGGGGGCTTAGCTCCTACAATGAGCAGTTCTTC	CASSRRGLSSYNEQFF
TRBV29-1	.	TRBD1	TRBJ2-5	TGCAGCGTGTATCTGACAGGGGAAGAGACCCAGTACTTC	CSVYLTGEETQYF
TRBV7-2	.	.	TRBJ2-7	TGTGCCAGCAGCTTTGGGGGGAGCGCCTACGAGCAGTACTTC	CASSFGGSAYEQYF
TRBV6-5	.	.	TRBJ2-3	TGTGCCAGCGTCCGGGACGTACCTAGCACAGATACGCAGTATTTT	CASVRDVPSTDTQYF
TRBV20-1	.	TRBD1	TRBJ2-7	TGCAGTGCTAGTGTGCCAGGGGGATCCCACGAGCAGTACTTC	CSASVPGGSHEQYF
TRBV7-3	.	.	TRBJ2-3	TGTGCCAGCAGCCATACAACAGGGTTAGGTACAGATACGCAGTATTTT	CASSHTTGLGTDTQYF
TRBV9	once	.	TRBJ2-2	TGTGCCAGCAGCGTCCGGAACACCGGGGAGCTGTTTTTT	CASSVRNTGELFF
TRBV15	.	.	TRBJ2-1	TGTGCCACCAGCAGAGATCTAGAGTCCTACAATGAGCAGTTCTTC	CATSRDLESYNEQFF
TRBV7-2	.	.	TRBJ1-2	TGTGCCAGCAGCTCCCCGAGGGGAACCGACTATGGCTACACCTTC	CASSSPRGTDYGYTF
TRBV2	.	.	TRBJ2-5	TGTGCCAGTATATGGGACCTGAAGGGGGAGACCCAGTACTTC	CASIWDLKGETQYF
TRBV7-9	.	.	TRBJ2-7	TGTGCCGGGGGGACAATGGGCTACGAGCAGTACTTC	CAGGTMGYEQYF
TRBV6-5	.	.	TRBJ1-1	TGTGCCAGCCGGCTGGTTTGGGGGACTGAAGCTTTCTTT	CASRLVWGTEAFF
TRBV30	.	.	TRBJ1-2	TGTGCCTGGAGTCGCCAGGGAGTAAACTATGGCTACACCTTC	CAWSRQGVNYGYTF
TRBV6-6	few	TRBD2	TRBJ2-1	TGTGCCAGCAGAGACGGGACTAGCGGGATCAATGAGCAGTTCTTC	CASRDGTSGINEQFF